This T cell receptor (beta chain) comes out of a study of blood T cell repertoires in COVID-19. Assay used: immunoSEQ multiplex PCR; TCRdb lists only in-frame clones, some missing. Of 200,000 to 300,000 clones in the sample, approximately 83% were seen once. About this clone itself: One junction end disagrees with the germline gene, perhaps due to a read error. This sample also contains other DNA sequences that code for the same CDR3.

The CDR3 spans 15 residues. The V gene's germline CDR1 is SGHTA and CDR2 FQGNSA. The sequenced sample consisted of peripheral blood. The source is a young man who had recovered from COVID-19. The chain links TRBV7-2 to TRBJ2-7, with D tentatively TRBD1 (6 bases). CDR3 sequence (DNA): TGTGCCAGCAGCTTTCAACAGGGCCACTCCTACGAACAGTACTTC. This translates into CASSFQQGHSYEQYF.